The sample holds many counts of the clone carrying this TCR beta chain. Antigen specificity is unknown. This entry comes from a study of T-cell reconstitution after alpha-beta-depleted transplantation in children. General study findings and limits: Two months or so post-transplant, alpha-beta T cells reportedly derived from several hundred expanded graft clones. Counts and diversity of T cells one year after transplant came mostly from newly produced T cells. Some patients showed high day-60 TCRbeta diversity, which derived from surviving recipient T cells and thymic progenitors.

Trimming took 5 bases from V and 6 from J, leaving 13 bases between them. Germline CDR1 reads MGHDK; CDR2 reads SYGVNS. The CDR3 spans 14 residues. Unique molecular identifiers tagged the TCRbeta library. TCRdb reprocessed the PCR reads with MiXCR, giving one entry per CDR3 protein. The data contain about 300,000 distinct CDR3 sequences, over 7.5% of them singletons. The specimen comprised peripheral blood, sampled 360 days after TCRalphabeta/CD19-depleted stem cell transplant. This TCR was recovered from a female patient aged 2 to 10 who had a stem cell transplant for Fanconi anemia, so the T cells may come from the graft donor. This chain links TRBV25-1 with TRBJ2-2; D is undetermined. DNA for the CDR3: TGTGCCAGCAGTCCACCGGACCTGGCCGGGGAGCTGTTTTTT. Residues: CASSPPDLAGELFF.